The 22 T cell receptor beta chains below come from one sample, sequenced in a study of blood T cell repertoires in COVID-19. Profiled with immunoSEQ multiplex PCR; TCRdb holds only in-frame clones, not every one. The sample consists of over 250,000 clones, about 88% of them appearing once. Sequenced material: peripheral blood. The receptors originated from a woman aged 65 to 85 with COVID-19, enrolled during active disease.

V is TRBV6-4 and J is TRBJ2-5; the match to TRBD2 covers 7 bases. V gave up 5 bases and J gave up 1 base; unmatched junction bases: 7. Looked up from germline, CDR1 is MRHNA and CDR2 is SNTAGT. The CDR3 extends over 15 amino acids. The CDR3 loop is CASSRSGLPQETQYF. CDR3 DNA: TGTGCCAGCAGTCGTAGCGGGCTGCCCCAAGAGACCCAGTACTTC.

The chain has TRBV11-2 and TRBJ2-5, with 8 bases identical to TRBD2. The junction had 11 bases not matched to a gene; V was cut back by 0 bases and J by 5 bases. Germline-derived CDR1 and CDR2 are SGHAT and FQNNGV. CDR3 length: 17 residues. CDR3 coding DNA: TGTGCCAGCAGCTTAGATCATGACGGGGGGGGCCGGGAGACCCAGTACTTC. Encoded protein: CASSLDHDGGGRETQYF.

The chain carries TRBV30 and TRBJ1-3, with D hard to call. Trimming took 4 bases from V and 0 from J, leaving 16 bases between them. Germline CDR1 and CDR2: GTSNPN and SVGIG (reference sequence). The CDR3 contains 16 residues. The CDR3 DNA sequence: TGTGCCTGGATCCCTCCGGGTCTTATCTCTGGAAACACCATATATTTT. This sequence encodes CAWIPPGLISGNTIYF.

V gene TRBV11-2 combines with J gene TRBJ1-6; no clear D. This CDR3 contains 15 residues. Per germline, CDR1 SGHAT and CDR2 FQNNGV. V dropped 1 base and J dropped 2 bases, with 6 bases sitting between them. This CDR3 is CASSLGEPYNSPLHF. Here the CDR3 DNA reads TGTGCCAGCAGCTTAGGGGAGCCCTATAATTCACCCCTCCACTTT.

This clone showed up just once. The chain links TRBV7-2 to TRBJ2-7, with 12 bases that match TRBD2. Germline V gives CDR1 SGHTA, CDR2 FQGNSA. Trimming took 0 bases from V and 2 from J; bases not matched to a gene: 2. The CDR3 sequence is 16 residues long. The CDR3 DNA reads as TGTGCCAGCAGCTTAGCGCTAGCGGGGGGGCCCTACGAGCAGTACTTC. Translation: CASSLALAGGPYEQYF.

This clone has a single count. The chain links TRBV12-3 or TRBV12-4 to TRBJ2-2; TRBD1 might be the D (6 bases). The CDR3 has 13 amino acids. V was cut by 6 bases and J by 7 bases, with 12 bases left in between. The CDR3 region has the DNA TGTGCCAGCAGCCTATTACAGGGCGGGGAGCTGTTTTTT. As protein: CASSLLQGGELFF.

The chain is built from TRBV10-3 and TRBJ1-2; maybe TRBD1 (6 bases). Germline V gene sequence: CDR1 ENHRY, CDR2 SYGVKD. The CDR3 sequence is 16 residues long. The V end lost 3 bases, the J end lost 0 bases, and 14 bases lay between the germline ends. The CDR3 coding sequence is TGTGCCATCAGTGAACAATTACAGGGAGCTAACTATGGCTACACCTTC. Its translation is CAISEQLQGANYGYTF.

The chain employs TRBV10-2 and TRBJ2-7; a possible D gene is TRBD1 (6 bases). The germline CDR1 and CDR2 sequences are WSHSY and SAAADI. V lost 3 bases and J 3 bases, leaving 12 bases between the germline ends. The CDR3 covers 14 residues. The CDR3 protein is CASSEQGYDYEQYF. The CDR3 nucleotides are TGCGCCAGCAGTGAACAGGGATACGACTACGAGCAGTACTTC.

This clone turned up a few times. The CDR3: CASSPDSSGNTIYF. The CDR3 bases are TGTGCCAGCAGCCCTGACAGTTCTGGAAACACCATATATTTT. The V call is TRBV7-2, the J call TRBJ1-3; TRBD1 might be the D (5 bases). Trimming pared 5 bases from V and 1 base from J, leaving 9 bases between. The CDR3 sequence is 14 residues long. The germline V gene encodes CDR1 SGHTA and CDR2 FQGNSA.

This chain joins TRBV7-2 and TRBJ1-3; TRBD1 matches at 10 bases. This CDR3 is 15 amino acids long. With 3 bases clipped from V and 4 bases from J, the junction kept 3 bases outside the gene matches. The V gene's germline CDR1 is SGHTA and CDR2 FQGNSA. CDR3 protein: CASSLDRGKGNTIYF. The CDR3 DNA reads as TGTGCCAGCAGCTTGGACAGGGGGAAAGGAAACACCATATATTTT.

As for this clone: This sample also contains other DNA sequences that code for the same CDR3. The chain uses TRBV5-1 and TRBJ1-1, with 7 bases aligning to TRBD1. The trim removed 3 bases at V and 2 bases at J, leaving 4 bases unmatched. Germline V gene data show CDR1 as SGHRS and CDR2 as YFSETQ. This CDR3 is built from 14 residues. The CDR3 is CASSSGQPNTEAFF. The CDR3 nucleotides are TGCGCCAGCAGCTCGGGACAGCCCAACACTGAAGCTTTCTTT.

The CDR3 spells CTSSRGAGGPYEQYF. The CDR3 DNA follows: TGCACCAGCAGCCGGGGAGCGGGGGGCCCCTACGAGCAGTACTTC. The rearrangement links TRBV1 to TRBJ2-7; the table gives TRBD2 as D, unverified against the DNA. TRBV1 is recorded as a pseudogene. The CDR3 is made up of 15 amino acids.

The chain combines TRBV30 with TRBJ1-6, with D unclear. In germline, CDR1 is GTSNPN, CDR2 SVGIG (reference sequence). V lost 1 base to trimming and J lost 4 bases, with 5 bases between them. This CDR3 is built from 13 residues. CDR3 region: CAWSAPYNSPLHF. CDR3 DNA: TGTGCCTGGAGTGCCCCGTATAATTCACCCCTCCACTTT. Complete variable domain (other parts from reference TRBV30 and TRBJ1-6): SQTIHQWPATLVQPVGSPLSLECTVEGTSNPNLYWYRQAAGRGLQLLFYSVGIGQISSEVPQNLSASRPQDRQFILSSKKLLLSDSGFYLCAWSAPYNSPLHFGNGTRLTVT.

The CDR3 coding sequence is TGTGCCAGGCGGGCAGGCTACGAGCAGTACTTC. The encoded protein is CARRAGYEQYF. The chain recombines TRBV5-6 with TRBJ2-7; TRBD2 is a possible D gene (5 bases). V shed 8 bases and J shed 3 bases, with 9 bases lying between them. The germline V gene encodes CDR1 SGHDT and CDR2 YYEEEE. This CDR3 comprises 11 residues.

On this clone itself: Other DNA sequences in this specimen translate into the identical CDR3. The chain has TRBV3-1 (or the pseudogene TRBV3-2) and TRBJ1-5, with D possibly matching TRBD1 (5 bases). The germline V and J ends were trimmed by 4 bases and 0 bases, with 7 bases remaining between them. There are 14 residues in the CDR3. Per germline, CDR1 LGHDT and CDR2 YNNKEL (reference sequence). The CDR3 sequence is CASSRGGSNQPQHF. CDR3 nucleotide sequence: TGTGCCAGCAGCCGGGGGGGTAGCAATCAGCCCCAGCATTTT.

The chain links TRBV6-2 or TRBV6-3 to TRBJ1-1; TRBD1 agrees at 7 bases. Germline V gene sequence: CDR1 MNHEY, CDR2 SVGEGT. V lost 5 bases to trimming and J lost 4 bases; unmatched junction nucleotides: 7. The CDR3 has 14 amino acids. CDR3 nucleotides: TGTGCCAGCAGTACAGACAGGGATATCACTGAAGCTTTCTTT. Amino acid sequence: CASSTDRDITEAFF.

The chain links TRBV14 to TRBJ1-2, with a possible D match to TRBD1 (5 bases). This CDR3 is built from 15 residues. V lost 1 base and J lost 7, with 16 bases in between. The germline gives CDR1 SGHDN, CDR2 FVKESK. The CDR3 protein is CASSQVEGPIGGYTF. CDR3 nucleotide sequence: TGTGCCAGCAGCCAAGTGGAGGGGCCTATCGGTGGCTACACCTTC.

This clone has only a few counts. This chain connects TRBV23-1 to TRBJ2-6; no reliable D call. TRBV23-1 is an ORF, with its function uncertain. This CDR3 has 18 residues. Trimming pared 0 bases from V and 0 bases from J, leaving 12 bases between. The DNA for the CDR3 is TGCGCCAGCAGTCAATCCTCGGGTGATTGCTCTGGGGCCAACGTCCTGACTTTC. It is translated as CASSQSSGDCSGANVLTF.

The chain joins TRBV12-3 or TRBV12-4 to TRBJ1-4; tentative D call: TRBD1 (6 bases). The CDR3 extends over 12 amino acids. V was shortened by 6 bases and J by 5 bases, with 7 bases between the two germline ends. CDR3 bases: TGTGCCAGCAGGGACAGAAATGAAAAACTGTTTTTT. Translation: CASRDRNEKLFF.

The rearrangement joins TRBV18 to TRBJ2-1, with D maybe TRBD2 (6 bases). Germline values: CDR1 KGHSH, CDR2 LQKENI. This CDR3 comprises 14 residues. Trimming took off 3 bases at V and 8 bases at J, with 14 bases between the two ends. The CDR3 sequence is CASSPTRGIDEQFF. As DNA, the CDR3 is TGTGCCAGCTCACCCACGCGGGGAATCGATGAGCAGTTCTTC. Full variable domain (rest looked up from reference TRBV18 and TRBJ2-1): NAGVMQNPRHLVRRRGQEARLRCSPMKGHSHVYWYRQLPEEGLKFMVYLQKENIIDESGMPKERFSAEFPKEGPSILRIQQVVRGDSAAYFCASSPTRGIDEQFFGPGTRLTVL.

The chain uses TRBV12-3 or TRBV12-4 and TRBJ2-7, with a possible D match to TRBD1 (5 bases). This CDR3 has 12 residues. Trimming cost V 6 bases and J 3 bases, with 9 bases left between them. CDR3 coding DNA: TGTGCCAGCAGCATCGACAGCTACGAGCAGTACTTC. Its translation: CASSIDSYEQYF.

This chain connects TRBV6-5 to TRBJ1-1, with TRBD1 matching over 8 bases. CDR1 is MNHEY and CDR2 is SVGAGI in the germline V gene. J gave up 11 bases and V 6 bases, and 11 bases lay outside the gene matches. The CDR3 has 13 amino acids. The CDR3 here is CASRKPGGESAFF. The CDR3 DNA sequence: TGTGCCAGCAGGAAACCAGGGGGCGAGTCGGCTTTCTTT.